The following is a TCR beta chain sequence with its context. There is no known antigen for this receptor. No per-base quality is available; no much larger clone lies one base away. This record comes from a study of early T cells in non-severe SARS-CoV-2 infection listed by TCRdb under 2021. In terms of the full investigation: Because TCR sequencing relied on bulk RNA taken from unsorted whole blood, pairing of alpha and beta chains was not possible. Study-wide conclusions, independent of this receptor: Matching against VDJdb was skewed toward anti-spike CD8 responses, likely underestimated virus-specific expansions, and missed private and CD4 specificities.

The study was a case-control design nested within a healthcare worker cohort in London, UK, with weekly nasopharyngeal swab PCR tests and blood sampling. Healthcare workers were enrolled in the week of the UK lockdown, from 23 to 31 March 2020, and were followed every week for up to about 16 weeks. Spanning cysteine to phenylalanine, the CDR3 consists of 15 amino acids. Of all the DNA, just the CDR3 is kept, 45 bases in frame from base 1. Sequences MNHEY (CDR1) and SVGEGT (CDR2) are obtained from the germline V gene. V was cut back by 2 bases and J by 5 bases, leaving a gap of 15 bases between them. Libraries came from 5' RACE. The sequencer listed for this sample is NextSeq 500. To correct for sequencing error and PCR bias, the TCR library protocol tagged individual cDNA molecules with unique molecular identifiers. Sequencing covered both TCR alpha and beta chains, and within each sample the abundances of alpha and beta sequences were tightly co-correlated. The study's own analysis went as follows. Decombinator V4 was used to annotate TCR sequences for V gene, J gene and CDR3. TCRs were defined as expanded if a significant change between any two time points was detected under a Poisson model with p below 0.0001. TCR abundances were normalised to the total number of TCRs sequenced per sample and were expressed as counts per million. TRAV1-2 paired with TRAJ12, TRAJ20 or TRAJ33 defined MAIT TCRs, while TRAV10 paired with TRAJ18 defined iNKT TCRs. VDJdb, accessed on 1 November 2021, was searched for TCRs annotated for CMV, EBV and SARS-CoV-2, and TCRs annotated for more than one antigen were excluded. TCRdb's own reprocessing of the public reads used fastp at Q25 and MiXCR and kept productive beta chains. Identical CDR3 proteins give one entry, which carries the most common genes and DNA. The V and J calls come from TCRdb's annotation, not from the publication. A total of about 69,000 distinct CDR3 sequences appear in this sample, approximately 14% of them only once. The top ten clonotypes cover roughly an eighth of the sample.

Sample: whole blood. This TCR derives from an adult who was a healthcare worker with PCR-confirmed SARS-CoV-2 infection or an uninfected control (not recorded which). The rearranged chain carries TRBV6-2 or TRBV6-3 and TRBJ2-5, with a tentative D gene TRBD1 over 7 matching bases. The CDR3 sequence is CASSYGPQGGETQYF. In nucleotide form, the sequence is TGTGCCAGCAGTTACGGTCCGCAGGGGGGTGAGACCCAGTACTTC.